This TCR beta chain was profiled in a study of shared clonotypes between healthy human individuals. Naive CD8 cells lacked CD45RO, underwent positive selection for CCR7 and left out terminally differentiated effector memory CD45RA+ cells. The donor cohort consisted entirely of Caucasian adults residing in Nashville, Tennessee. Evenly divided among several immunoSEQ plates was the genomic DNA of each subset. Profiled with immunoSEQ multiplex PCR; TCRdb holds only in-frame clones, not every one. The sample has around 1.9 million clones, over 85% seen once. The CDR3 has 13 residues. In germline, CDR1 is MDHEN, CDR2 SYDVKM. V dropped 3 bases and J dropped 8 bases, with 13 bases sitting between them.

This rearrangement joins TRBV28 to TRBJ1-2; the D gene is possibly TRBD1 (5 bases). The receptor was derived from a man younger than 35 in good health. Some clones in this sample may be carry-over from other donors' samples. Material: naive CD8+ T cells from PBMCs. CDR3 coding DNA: TGTGCCAGCAGTTTTCGGGGGGACGAGGGCTACACCTTC. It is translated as CASSFRGDEGYTF.